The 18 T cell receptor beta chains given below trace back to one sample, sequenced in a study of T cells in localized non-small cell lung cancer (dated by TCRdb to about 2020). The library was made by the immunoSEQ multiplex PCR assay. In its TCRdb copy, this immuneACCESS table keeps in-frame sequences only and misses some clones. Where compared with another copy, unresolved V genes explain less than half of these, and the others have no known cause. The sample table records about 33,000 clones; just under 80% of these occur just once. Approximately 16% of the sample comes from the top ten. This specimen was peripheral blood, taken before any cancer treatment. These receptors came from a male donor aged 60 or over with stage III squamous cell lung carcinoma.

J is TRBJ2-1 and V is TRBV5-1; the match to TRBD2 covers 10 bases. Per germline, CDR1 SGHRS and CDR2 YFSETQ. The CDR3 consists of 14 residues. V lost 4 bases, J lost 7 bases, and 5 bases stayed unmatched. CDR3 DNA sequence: TGCGCCAGCAGCGAAGGACTAGCGGTTAATGAGCAGTTCTTC. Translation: CASSEGLAVNEQFF. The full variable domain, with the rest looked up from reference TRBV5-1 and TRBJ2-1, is KAGVTQTPRYLIKTRGQQVTLSCSPISGHRSVSWYQQTPGQGLQFLFEYFSETQRNKGNFPGRFSGRQFSNSRSEMNVSTLELGDSALYLCASSEGLAVNEQFFGPGTRLTVL.

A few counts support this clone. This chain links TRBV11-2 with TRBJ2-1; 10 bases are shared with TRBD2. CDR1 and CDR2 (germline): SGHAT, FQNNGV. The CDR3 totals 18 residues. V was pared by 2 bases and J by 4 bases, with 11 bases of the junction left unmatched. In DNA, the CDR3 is TGTGCCAGCAGCTTAAGTAGGGCTAGCGGGAGCCCTTACAATGAGCAGTTCTTC. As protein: CASSLSRASGSPYNEQFF.

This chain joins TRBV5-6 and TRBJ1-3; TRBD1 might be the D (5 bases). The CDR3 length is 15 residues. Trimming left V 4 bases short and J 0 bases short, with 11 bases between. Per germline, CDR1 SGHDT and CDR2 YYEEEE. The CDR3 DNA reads TGTGCCAGCAGCCCCAGGGAACTCTCTGGAAACACCATATATTTT. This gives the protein CASSPRELSGNTIYF.

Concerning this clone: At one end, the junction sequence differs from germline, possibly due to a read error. CDR3 region: CTSSQGNGGTSTDTQYF. Written as DNA, the CDR3 is TGCACCAGCAGCCAAGGTAACGGGGGGACCAGCACAGATACGCAGTATTTT. V usage is TRBV4-1 and J usage is TRBJ2-3; TRBD2 agrees at 7 bases. CDR1 and CDR2 (germline): MGHRA, YSYEKL. This CDR3 has 17 amino acids.

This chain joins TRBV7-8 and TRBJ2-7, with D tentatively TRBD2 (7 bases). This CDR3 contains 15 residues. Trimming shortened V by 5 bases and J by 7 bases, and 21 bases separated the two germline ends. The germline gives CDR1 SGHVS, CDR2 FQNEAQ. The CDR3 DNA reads TGTGCCAGCAGCCCGAATCGGGGGGCCTCGCGGGAGCAGTACTTC. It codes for CASSPNRGASREQYF.

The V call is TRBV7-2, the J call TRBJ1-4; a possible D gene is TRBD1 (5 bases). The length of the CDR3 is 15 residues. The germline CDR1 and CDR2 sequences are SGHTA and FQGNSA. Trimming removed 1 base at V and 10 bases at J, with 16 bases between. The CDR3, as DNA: TGTGCCAGCAGCTTAGAAATGCAGGGAGCTGGAAAACTGTTTTTT. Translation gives CASSLEMQGAGKLFF.

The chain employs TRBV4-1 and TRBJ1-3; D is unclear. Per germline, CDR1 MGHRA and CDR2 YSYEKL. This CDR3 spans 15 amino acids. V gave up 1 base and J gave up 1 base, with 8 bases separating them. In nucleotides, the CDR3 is TGCGCCAGCAGCCAAGGTCTGGGATCTGGAAACACCATATATTTT. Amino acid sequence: CASSQGLGSGNTIYF.

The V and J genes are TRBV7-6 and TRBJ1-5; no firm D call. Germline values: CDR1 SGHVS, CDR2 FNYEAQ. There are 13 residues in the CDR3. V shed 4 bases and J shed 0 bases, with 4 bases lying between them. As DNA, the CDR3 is TGTGCCAGCAGCTGGTATAGCAATCAGCCCCAGCATTTT. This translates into CASSWYSNQPQHF.

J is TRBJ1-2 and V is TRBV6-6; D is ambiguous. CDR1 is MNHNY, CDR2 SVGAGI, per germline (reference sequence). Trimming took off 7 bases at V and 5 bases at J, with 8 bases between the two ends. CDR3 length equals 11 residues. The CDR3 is CASKAAYGYTF. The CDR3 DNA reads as TGTGCCAGCAAAGCCGCTTATGGCTACACCTTC.

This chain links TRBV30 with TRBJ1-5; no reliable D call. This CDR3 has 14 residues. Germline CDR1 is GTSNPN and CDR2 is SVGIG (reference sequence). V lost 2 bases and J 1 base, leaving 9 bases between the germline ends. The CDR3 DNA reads TGTGCCTGGAGTTCTCCGCGGAGCAATCAGCCCCAGCATTTT. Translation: CAWSSPRSNQPQHF.

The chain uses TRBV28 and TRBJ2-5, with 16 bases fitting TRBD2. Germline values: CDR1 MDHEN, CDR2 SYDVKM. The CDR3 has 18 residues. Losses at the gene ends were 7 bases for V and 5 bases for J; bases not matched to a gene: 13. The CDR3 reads CASNTPPGLAGGSETQYF. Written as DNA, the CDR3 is TGTGCCAGCAATACCCCGCCGGGACTAGCGGGAGGGTCGGAGACCCAGTACTTC.

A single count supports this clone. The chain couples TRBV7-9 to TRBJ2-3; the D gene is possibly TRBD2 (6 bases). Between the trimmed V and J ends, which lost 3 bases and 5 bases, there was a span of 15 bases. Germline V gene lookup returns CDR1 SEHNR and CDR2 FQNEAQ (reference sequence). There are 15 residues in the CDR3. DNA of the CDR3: TGTGCCAGCAGCTTGGGGGGTGAAGTGATAGATACGCAGTATTTT. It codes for CASSLGGEVIDTQYF.

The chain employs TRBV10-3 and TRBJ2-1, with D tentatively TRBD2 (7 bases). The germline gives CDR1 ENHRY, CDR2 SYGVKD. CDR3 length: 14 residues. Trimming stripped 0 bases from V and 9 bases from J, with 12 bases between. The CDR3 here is CAISESWGGTEQFF. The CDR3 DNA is TGTGCCATCAGTGAGTCGTGGGGGGGCACTGAGCAGTTCTTC.

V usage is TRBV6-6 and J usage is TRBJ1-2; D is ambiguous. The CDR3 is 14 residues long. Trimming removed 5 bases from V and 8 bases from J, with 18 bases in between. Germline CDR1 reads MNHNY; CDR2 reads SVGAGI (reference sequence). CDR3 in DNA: TGTGCCAGCAGTCCTAGCCGGGCGTCTGAGGGCTACACCTTC. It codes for CASSPSRASEGYTF.

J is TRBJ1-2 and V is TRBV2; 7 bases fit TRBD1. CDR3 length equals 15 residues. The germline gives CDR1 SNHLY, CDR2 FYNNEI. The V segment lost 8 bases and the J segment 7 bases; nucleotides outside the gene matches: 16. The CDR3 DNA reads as TGTGCCAGCGCGGGAAACTACAGGGGAGGCGGTGGCTACACCTTC. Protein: CASAGNYRGGGGYTF.

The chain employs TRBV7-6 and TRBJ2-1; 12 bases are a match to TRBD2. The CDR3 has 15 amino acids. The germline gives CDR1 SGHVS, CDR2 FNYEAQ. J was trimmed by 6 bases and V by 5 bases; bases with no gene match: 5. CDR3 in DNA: TGTGCCAGCAGCCCGACTAGCGGGAGTCCCAATGAGCAGTTCTTC. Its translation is CASSPTSGSPNEQFF.

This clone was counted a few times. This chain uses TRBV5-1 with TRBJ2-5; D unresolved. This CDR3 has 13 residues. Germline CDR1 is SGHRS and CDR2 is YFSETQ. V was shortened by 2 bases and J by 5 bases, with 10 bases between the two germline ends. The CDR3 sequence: CASSLPLSETQYF. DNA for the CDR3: TGCGCCAGCAGCTTACCCCTCTCGGAGACCCAGTACTTC.

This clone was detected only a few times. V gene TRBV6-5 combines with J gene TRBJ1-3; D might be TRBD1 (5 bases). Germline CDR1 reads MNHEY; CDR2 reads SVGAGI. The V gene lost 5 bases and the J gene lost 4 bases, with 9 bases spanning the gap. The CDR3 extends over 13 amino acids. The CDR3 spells CASSGDRGNTIYF. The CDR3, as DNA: TGTGCCAGCAGTGGCGACAGAGGAAACACCATATATTTT.